This TCR beta chain comes out of a study of shared clonotypes between healthy human individuals. The table came from immunoSEQ multiplex PCR; TCRdb's copy has only in-frame clones and leaves some out. The sample holds over 2 million clones, about 95% seen once. Naive CD8 isolation took CD45RO-negative cells positively selected for CCR7 and excluded terminally differentiated effector memory CD45RA+ cells. Germline loops: CDR1 GTSNPN, CDR2 SVGIG (reference sequence). V was pared by 2 bases and J by 6 bases, with 6 bases between. The CDR3 is 11 amino acids. J is TRBJ2-3 and V is TRBV30; no reliable D call. Sequenced sample: naive CD8+ T cells sorted from blood. The origin of this receptor is a man between 18 and 29 years old in good health. The CDR3 sequence: CAWSIRDTQYF. The CDR3 DNA follows: TGTGCCTGGAGTATCAGGGATACGCAGTATTTT.